This T cell receptor (beta chain) came from a study of shared clonotypes between healthy human individuals (dated by TCRdb to 2020 to 2021). Regarding the research as a whole: Two women and three men aged 18 to 49 years were included in the cohort. Per donor, leukapheresis produced somewhere between about 0.9 and 10 billion PBMCs. The study deeply sequenced blood TCR repertoires of five healthy adults to estimate repertoire size and the extent of clonotype sharing between individuals. To increase sequencing depth and limit assay-specific biases, TCR repertoire library preparation and sequencing were carried out by different laboratories using diverse techniques. Per donor, three plates each were used for CD4 naive and CD4 memory, two for CD8 naive, and one for CD8 memory.

Here is what the overall study found, with its caveats: Compared with non-shared clonotypes, the clonotypes found in all four sorted-subset donors had higher generation probabilities. Even with the large sequencing depth, rarefaction of the sorted-subset datasets indicated that sequencing was incomplete. Pairwise subsampling led to the expectation that sequencing depth would affect the degree of clonotype sharing among donors. Larger estimated clonotype richness was generally found for naive subsets than for memory subsets. Only blood was sampled, and tissue TCR repertoires likely differ from those in blood. Because the study included a small number of donors, the genetic and exposure-history diversity represented was limited. Across several donors, roughly 5.1% of naive CD4, 3.5% of naive CD8, roughly 2.3% of memory CD4, and around 0.4% of memory CD8 clonotypes were shared.

Using the deep immunoSEQ assay, TCR CDR3 regions were amplified from genomic DNA by multiplex PCR. Extracted genomic DNA from each cell subset was spread evenly across all wells of several immunoSEQ 96-well plates, with each plate serving as a replicate. For sorted subsets, each replicate PCR was loaded with roughly 200 ng genomic DNA, equivalent to 25,000 to 30,000 T cell genomes. Purified libraries were measured with a Qubit 3.0 fluorometer, size-checked on a Bioanalyzer 2100, and measured again with the KAPA Library Quantification kit. Each immunoSEQ 96-well plate was sequenced on its own single-read 150-cycle Illumina NextSeq 550 flow cell. Regarding the original processing steps: Because the immunoSEQ output included only junctional sequences and no quality scores, the filtering could not be the same as the filtering used for full-length reads. Sequences were annotated with PyIR, a Python wrapper for IgBLAST v1.9, and V/J genes and CDR3 were assigned using IMGT germline references. Reads with weak V/J assignments (E-value above 1e-6), missing CDR3, stop codons, out-of-frame junctions, or ambiguous translated residues were removed. V3J clonotypes were defined as sequences sharing an identical inferred V gene, J gene, and CDR3 amino acid sequence. To compute the percentage overlap between repertoires, the number of shared unique clonotypes was divided by the size of the smaller repertoire. Three approaches were used to assess repertoire richness: RTK rarefaction, the Chao1 estimator, and Recon v2.1 estimates of unobserved clonotypes. Generation probabilities were computed with OLGA for all TCRbeta clonotypes obtained by the gDNA method from a handful of donors. TCRdb stores this immuneACCESS table with in-frame sequences only. Part of the clones is absent; in the studies checked, under half of the shortfall reflects unresolved V genes, and no reason is known for the rest. From that table come the V and J calls and clone size; the DNA was used to work out D and trimming. The sample yields approximately 1.4 million clones; 95% to 99% were counted once. The ten largest clones capture approximately 0.45% of the sample.

Including the terminal cysteine and phenylalanine, the CDR3 comprises 15 residues. Only the CDR3 portion is preserved as DNA: 45 bases, with reading frame beginning at the first base. V was cut back by 10 bases and J by 2 bases, leaving a gap of 18 bases between them. The CDR1 and CDR2 encoded by the germline V gene (reference sequence) are MNHNY and SVGAGI. The donors were healthy, HIV-negative adults who had no recently reported acute infections or vaccinations. All donors were Caucasian adults living in Nashville, Tennessee, USA. Magnetic negative selection was used to enrich CD4+ T cells, after which naive cells were positively selected on CD45RA and the negative fraction became the memory subset. Blood was obtained by leukapheresis, after which PBMCs were separated by Ficoll-Histopaque density gradient centrifugation and cryopreserved in liquid nitrogen vapor phase. Purity and quantity of every magnetically sorted T cell population were checked by analytical flow cytometry. From each sorted fraction, genomic DNA was isolated and quantified by UV absorbance on a Nanodrop 2000c.

Of note for this clone: This receptor's antigen is unknown. Per-base qualities were not stored, and no clone one base away is much larger.

The origin of this receptor is a man aged 25 to 40 in good health. Here the chain combines TRBV6-6 and TRBJ2-1; tentative D gene TRBD2, with 5 bases matching. The sample was naive CD4+ T cells sorted from blood. The meaning of the sample's cell subset or site label: CD45RA+ positively selected. The CDR3 protein sequence reads: CAISPEGFTYNEQFF. The DNA sequence is as follows: TGTGCCATCTCCCCCGAGGGATTTACCTACAATGAGCAGTTCTTC.